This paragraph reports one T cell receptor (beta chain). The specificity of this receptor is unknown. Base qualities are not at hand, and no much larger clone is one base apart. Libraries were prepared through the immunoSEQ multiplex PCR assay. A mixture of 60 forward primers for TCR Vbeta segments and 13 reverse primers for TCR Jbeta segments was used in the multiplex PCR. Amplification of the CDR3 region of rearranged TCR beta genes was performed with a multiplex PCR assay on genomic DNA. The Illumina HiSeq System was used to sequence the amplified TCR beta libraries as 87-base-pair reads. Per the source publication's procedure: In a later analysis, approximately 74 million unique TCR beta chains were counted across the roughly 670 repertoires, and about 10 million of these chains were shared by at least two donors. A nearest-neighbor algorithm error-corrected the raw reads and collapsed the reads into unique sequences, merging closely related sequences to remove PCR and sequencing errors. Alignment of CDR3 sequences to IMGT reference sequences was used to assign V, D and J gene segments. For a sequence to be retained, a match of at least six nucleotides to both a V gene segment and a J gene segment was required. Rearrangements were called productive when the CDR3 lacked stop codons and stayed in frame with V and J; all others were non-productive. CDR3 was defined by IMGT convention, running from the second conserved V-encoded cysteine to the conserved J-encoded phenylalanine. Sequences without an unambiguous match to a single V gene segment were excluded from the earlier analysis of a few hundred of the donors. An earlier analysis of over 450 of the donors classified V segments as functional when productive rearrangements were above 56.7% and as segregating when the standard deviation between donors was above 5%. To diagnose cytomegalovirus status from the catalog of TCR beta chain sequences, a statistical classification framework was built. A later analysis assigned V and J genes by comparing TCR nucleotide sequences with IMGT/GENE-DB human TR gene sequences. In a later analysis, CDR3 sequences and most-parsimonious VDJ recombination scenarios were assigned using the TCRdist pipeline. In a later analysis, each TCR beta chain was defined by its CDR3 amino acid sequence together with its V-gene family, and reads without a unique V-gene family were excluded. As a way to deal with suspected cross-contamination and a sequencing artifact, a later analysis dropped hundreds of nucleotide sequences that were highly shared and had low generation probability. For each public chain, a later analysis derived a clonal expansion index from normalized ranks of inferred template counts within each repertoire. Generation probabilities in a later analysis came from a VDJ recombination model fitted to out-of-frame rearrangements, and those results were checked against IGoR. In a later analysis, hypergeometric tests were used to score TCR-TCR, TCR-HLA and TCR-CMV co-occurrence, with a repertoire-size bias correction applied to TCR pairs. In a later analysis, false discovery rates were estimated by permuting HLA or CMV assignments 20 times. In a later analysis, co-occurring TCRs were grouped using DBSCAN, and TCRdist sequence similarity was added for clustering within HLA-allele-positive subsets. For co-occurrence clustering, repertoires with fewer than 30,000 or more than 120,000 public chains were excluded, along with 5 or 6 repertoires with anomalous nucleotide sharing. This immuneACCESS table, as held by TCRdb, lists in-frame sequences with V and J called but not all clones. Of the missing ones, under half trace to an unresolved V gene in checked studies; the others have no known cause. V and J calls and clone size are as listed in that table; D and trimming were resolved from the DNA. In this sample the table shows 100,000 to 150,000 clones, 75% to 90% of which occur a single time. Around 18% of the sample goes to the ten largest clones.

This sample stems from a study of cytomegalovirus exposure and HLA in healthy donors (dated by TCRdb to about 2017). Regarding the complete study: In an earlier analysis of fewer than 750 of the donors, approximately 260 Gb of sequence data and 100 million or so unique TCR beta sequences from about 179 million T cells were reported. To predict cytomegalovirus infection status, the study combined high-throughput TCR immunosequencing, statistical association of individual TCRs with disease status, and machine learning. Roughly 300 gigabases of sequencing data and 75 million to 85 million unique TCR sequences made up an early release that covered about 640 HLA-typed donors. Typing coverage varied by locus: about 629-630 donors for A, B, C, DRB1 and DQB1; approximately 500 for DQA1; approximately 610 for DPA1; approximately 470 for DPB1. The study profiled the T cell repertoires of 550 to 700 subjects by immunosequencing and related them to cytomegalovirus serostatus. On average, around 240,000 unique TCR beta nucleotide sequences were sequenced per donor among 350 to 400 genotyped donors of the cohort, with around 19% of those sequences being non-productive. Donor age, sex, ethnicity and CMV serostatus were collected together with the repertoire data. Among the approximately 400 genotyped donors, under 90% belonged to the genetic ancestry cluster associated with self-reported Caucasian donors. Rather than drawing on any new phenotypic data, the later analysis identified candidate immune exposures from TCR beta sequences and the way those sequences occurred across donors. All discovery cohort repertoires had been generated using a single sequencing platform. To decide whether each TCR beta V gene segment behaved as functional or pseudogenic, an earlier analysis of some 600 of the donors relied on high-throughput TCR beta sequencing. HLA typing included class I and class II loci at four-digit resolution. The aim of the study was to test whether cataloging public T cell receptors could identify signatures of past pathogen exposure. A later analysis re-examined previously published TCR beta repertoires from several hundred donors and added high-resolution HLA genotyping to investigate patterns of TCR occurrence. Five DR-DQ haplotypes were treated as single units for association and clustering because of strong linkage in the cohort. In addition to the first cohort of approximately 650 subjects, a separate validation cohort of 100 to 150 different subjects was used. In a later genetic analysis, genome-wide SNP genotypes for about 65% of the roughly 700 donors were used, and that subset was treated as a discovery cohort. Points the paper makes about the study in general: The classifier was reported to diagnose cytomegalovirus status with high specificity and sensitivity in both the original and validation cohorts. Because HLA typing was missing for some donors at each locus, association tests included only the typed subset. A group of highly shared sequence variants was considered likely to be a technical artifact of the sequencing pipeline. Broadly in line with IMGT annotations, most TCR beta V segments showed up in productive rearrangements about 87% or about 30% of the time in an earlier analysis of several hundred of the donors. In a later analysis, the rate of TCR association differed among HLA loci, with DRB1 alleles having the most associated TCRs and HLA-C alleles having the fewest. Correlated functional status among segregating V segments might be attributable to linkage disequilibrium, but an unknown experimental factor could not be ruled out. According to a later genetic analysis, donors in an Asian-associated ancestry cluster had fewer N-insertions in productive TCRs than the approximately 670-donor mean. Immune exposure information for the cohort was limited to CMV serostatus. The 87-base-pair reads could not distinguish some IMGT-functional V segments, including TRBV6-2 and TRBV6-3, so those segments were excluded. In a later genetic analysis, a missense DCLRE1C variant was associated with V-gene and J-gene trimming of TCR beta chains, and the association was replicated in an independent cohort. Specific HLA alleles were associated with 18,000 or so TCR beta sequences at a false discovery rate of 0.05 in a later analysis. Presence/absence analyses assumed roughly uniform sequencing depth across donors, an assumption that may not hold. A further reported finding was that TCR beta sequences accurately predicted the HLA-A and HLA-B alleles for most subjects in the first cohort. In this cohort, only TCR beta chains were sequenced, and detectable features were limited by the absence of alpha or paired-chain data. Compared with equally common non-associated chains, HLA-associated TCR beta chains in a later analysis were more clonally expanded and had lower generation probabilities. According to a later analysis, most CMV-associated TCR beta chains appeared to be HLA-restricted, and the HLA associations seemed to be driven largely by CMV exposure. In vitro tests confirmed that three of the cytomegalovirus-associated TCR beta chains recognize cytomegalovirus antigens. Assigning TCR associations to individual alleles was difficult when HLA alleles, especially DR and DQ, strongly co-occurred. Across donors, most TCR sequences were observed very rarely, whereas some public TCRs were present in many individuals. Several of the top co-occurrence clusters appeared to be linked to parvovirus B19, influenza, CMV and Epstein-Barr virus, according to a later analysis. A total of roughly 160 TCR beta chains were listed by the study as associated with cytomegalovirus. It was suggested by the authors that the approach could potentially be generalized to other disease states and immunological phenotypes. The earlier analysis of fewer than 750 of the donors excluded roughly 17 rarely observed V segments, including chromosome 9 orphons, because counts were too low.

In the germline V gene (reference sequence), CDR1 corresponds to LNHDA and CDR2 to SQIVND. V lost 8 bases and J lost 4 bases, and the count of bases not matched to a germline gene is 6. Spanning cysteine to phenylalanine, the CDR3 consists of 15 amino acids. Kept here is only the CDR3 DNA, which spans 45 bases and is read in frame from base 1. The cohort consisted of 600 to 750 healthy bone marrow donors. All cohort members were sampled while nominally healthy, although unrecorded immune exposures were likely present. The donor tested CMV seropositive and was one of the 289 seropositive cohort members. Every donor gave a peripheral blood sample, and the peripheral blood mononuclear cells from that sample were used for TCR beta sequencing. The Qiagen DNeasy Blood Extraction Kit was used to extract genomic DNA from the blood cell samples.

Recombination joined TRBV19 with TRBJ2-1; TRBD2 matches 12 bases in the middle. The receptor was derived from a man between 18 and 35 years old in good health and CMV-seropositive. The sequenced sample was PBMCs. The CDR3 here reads CASQWTSGVYNEQFF. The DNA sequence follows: TGTGCCAGTCAATGGACTAGCGGGGTTTACAATGAGCAGTTCTTC.